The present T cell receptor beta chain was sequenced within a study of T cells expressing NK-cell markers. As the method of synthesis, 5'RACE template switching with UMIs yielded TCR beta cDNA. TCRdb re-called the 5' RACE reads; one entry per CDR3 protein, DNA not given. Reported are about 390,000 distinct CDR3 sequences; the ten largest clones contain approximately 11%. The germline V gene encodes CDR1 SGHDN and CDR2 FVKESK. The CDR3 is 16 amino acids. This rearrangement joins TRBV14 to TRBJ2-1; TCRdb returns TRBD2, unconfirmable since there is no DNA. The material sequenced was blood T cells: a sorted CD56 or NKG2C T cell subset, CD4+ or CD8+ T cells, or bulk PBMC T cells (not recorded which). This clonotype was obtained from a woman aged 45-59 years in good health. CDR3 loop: CASSQERGRIYNEQFF.